The TCR beta chain under discussion was sequenced for a study of OX40 agonist ivuxolimab in advanced cancers. Study results and limitations: More expanded clones were seen, on average, in CD8+ T cells than in CD4+.

On this clone itself: The antigen is not known.

Germline V lookup: CDR1 MNHEY, CDR2 SVGAGI. The CDR3 is made up of 14 amino acids. The V end lost 6 bases, the J end lost 2 bases, and 11 bases lay between the germline ends. Sequenced by immunoSEQ multiplex PCR; TCRdb stores in-frame clones only, minus some. The table lists 70,000 to 95,000 clones, 85% to 95% of them singletons. The timepoints at which blood was sampled were baseline, cycle 4 day 1, and cycle 7 day 1. The sequence derives from an adult with an advanced solid tumor such as melanoma, head and neck, liver or kidney cancer. The chain combines TRBV6-5 with TRBJ1-5; a possible D gene is TRBD1 (5 bases). The specimen was CD4+ or CD8+ T cells sorted from blood, collected in a trial of the OX40 agonist ivuxolimab. The chain's CDR3 is CASSQGVGNQPQHF. CDR3 coding DNA: TGTGCCAGCAGCCAGGGTGTGGGCAATCAGCCCCAGCATTTT.